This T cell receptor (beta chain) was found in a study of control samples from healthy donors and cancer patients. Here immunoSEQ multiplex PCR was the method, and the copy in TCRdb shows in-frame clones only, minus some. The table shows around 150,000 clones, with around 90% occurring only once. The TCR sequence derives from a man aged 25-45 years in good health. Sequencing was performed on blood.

The CDR3 loop reads CASSQGGRLGNQPQHF. The CDR3, as DNA: TGCGCCAGCAGCCAAGGGGGGCGACTGGGCAATCAGCCCCAGCATTTT. V gene TRBV4-1 combines with J gene TRBJ1-5; possibly TRBD1 for D (6 bases). Germline lookup yields CDR1 MGHRA and CDR2 YSYEKL. CDR3 length: 16 amino acids. Trimming left V 1 base short and J 2 bases short, with 12 bases between.